This T cell receptor (beta chain) stems from a study of T cell responses to AZD1222 COVID-19 vaccine. Findings of the study overall: Repertoire sampling was restricted to post-peak T cell response timepoints. Reportedly, nearly half of unique spike TCRs recognized epitopes outside B.1.351/B.1.1.7 mutations.

About this clone: Its specificity is unknown.

Repertoires were generated with immunoSEQ multiplex PCR, while TCRdb's copy carries only in-frame clones and drops some. The sample has about 190,000 clones, about nine tenths seen once. The receptor's source is an adult in good health. This specimen consisted of peripheral blood, obtained on day 0 of AZD1222 vaccination.

In nucleotides, the CDR3 is TGTGCCAGCAGTTTATTGGACGGTCGGGATACGCAGTATTTT. This sequence encodes CASSLLDGRDTQYF. The V call is TRBV27, the J call TRBJ2-3; D is ambiguous. The V end was cut by 1 base, the J end by 6 bases, with 11 bases between. Germline-derived CDR1 and CDR2 are MNHEY and SMNVEV (reference sequence). This CDR3 contains 14 residues.